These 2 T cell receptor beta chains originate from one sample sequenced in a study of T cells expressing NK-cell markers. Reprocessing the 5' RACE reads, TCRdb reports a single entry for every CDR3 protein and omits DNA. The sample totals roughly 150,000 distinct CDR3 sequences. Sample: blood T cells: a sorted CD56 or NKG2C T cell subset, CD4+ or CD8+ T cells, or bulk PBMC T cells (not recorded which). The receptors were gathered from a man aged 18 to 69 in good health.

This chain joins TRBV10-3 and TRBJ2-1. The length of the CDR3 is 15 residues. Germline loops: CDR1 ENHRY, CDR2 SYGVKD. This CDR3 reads CAISEETRIYNEQFF.

CDR3 residues: CSAILPQAYEQYF. The chain has TRBV20-1 and TRBJ2-7. CDR3 size: 13 residues. Germline CDR1 reads DFQATT; CDR2 reads SNEGSKA (reference sequence).